This T cell receptor beta chain emerged from a study of cytomegalovirus exposure and HLA in healthy donors. The PCR used 60 Vbeta and 13 Jbeta primers. Generated by immunoSEQ multiplex PCR, the TCRdb table keeps only in-frame clones and is missing some. The table has roughly 200,000 clones, 65% to 80% seen once; the top ten hold under 0.9%. The V gene's germline CDR1 is MDHEN and CDR2 SYDVKM. With V trimmed by 6 bases and J by 5 bases, 4 bases remained unmatched. The CDR3 totals 14 residues. The chain uses TRBV28 and TRBJ2-5; 12 bases are shared with TRBD2. The sample taken for sequencing was PBMCs. The TCR originated in a woman in her 40s in good health and CMV-seronegative. CDR3 sequence reads: CASSLAGGPETQYF. In DNA, the CDR3 is TGTGCCAGCAGCCTAGCGGGAGGGCCGGAGACCCAGTACTTC.